The sequence of this T cell receptor (beta chain) was determined in a study of T cells after yellow fever vaccination. Regarding the study as a whole: Detected again after the booster were most primary-vaccination clones, at 96% CD4 and approximately 90% CD8. The study found a weaker secondary response that peaked faster, day 5 versus 15. Contamination of FACS-sorted repertoires by abundant clonotypes from the bulk population could occur.

The study made its TCR cDNA through 5'RACE template switching. That step introduced a universal primer site along with UMIs. Each CDR3 protein is one row after TCRdb ran MiXCR on the 5' RACE reads. Among some 220,000 distinct CDR3 sequences listed, about 3% were seen once. The CDR3 is 16 residues long. V shed 3 bases and J shed 5 bases, with 17 bases lying between them. Germline values: CDR1 MDHEN, CDR2 SYDVKM. This clonotype was recorded a few times. Antigen specificity is unknown. This receptor was obtained from a man younger than 35 who received the YFV17D yellow fever vaccine. The J gene is TRBJ1-5, the V gene TRBV28; D ambiguous. The starting material was CD4+ T cells sorted from PBMCs, obtained 10 days after the yellow fever booster vaccination. The CDR3, as DNA: TGTGCCAGCAGTTTCGGGGAGGGCTCACCCTATCAGCCCCAGCATTTT. It yields the protein CASSFGEGSPYQPQHF.